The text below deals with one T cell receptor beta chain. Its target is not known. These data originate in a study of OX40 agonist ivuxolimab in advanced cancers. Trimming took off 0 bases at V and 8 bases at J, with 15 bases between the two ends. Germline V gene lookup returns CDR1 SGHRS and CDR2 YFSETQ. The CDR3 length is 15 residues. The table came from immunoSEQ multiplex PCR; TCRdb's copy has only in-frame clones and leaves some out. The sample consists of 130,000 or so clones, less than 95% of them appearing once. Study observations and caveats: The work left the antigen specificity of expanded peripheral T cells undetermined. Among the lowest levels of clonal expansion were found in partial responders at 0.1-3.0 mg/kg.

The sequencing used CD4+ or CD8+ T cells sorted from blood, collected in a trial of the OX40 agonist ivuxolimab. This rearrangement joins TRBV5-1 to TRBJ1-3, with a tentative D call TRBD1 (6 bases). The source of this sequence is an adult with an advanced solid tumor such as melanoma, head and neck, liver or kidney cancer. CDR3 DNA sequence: TGCGCCAGCAGCTTGGCCGGGACAAAGGAAGACACCATATATTTT. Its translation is CASSLAGTKEDTIYF.